This T cell receptor beta chain was profiled in a study of CD8+ T cells in alopecia areata. Across the whole study: Tofacitinib therapy lasting 6 to 18 months was followed by 6 months off drug.

Individuals with alopecia areata gave both lesional scalp punch biopsies and peripheral blood for collection. Once RNA had been extracted, it was reverse transcribed into cDNA to act as the sequencing template. Assay: immunoSEQ multiplex PCR; the TCRdb copy retains only in-frame clones and omits some. Among about 98,000 clones, over 40% were seen once, and the ten largest hold under 0.9%. Germline V CDR1 and CDR2: SQVTM, ANQGSEA. V lost 6 bases to trimming and J lost 1 base; unmatched junction nucleotides: 11. CDR3 length: 16 amino acids. Sequenced sample: CD4+ T cells sorted from blood. This receptor was identified in a human donor with alopecia areata. The chain uses TRBV29-1 and TRBJ2-7; 11 bases are a match to TRBD2. As DNA, the CDR3 is TGCAGCGTGGCATTACCGGGACTAGCGGTATCCTACGAGCAGTACTTC. It translates to CSVALPGLAVSYEQYF.